One sample yielded the 20 T cell receptor beta chains listed below, sequenced in a study of T cells in localized non-small cell lung cancer. Assay: immunoSEQ multiplex PCR; the TCRdb copy retains only in-frame clones and omits some. The sample holds 30,000 to 45,000 clones, approximately 88% seen once. Sample: peripheral blood, taken before any cancer treatment. These receptors all come from a woman aged 35-70 years with stage I lung adenocarcinoma.

This clone was seen more than once but under ten times. V gene TRBV6-4 combines with J gene TRBJ2-1; 9 bases are a match to TRBD1. Germline V lookup: CDR1 MRHNA, CDR2 SNTAGT. There are 14 residues in the CDR3. V shed 4 bases and J 6 bases; nucleotides not matched to a gene: 4. As DNA, the CDR3 is TGTGCCAGCAGTGCGGGACAGGGTGGCAATGAGCAGTTCTTC. It codes for CASSAGQGGNEQFF.

This chain uses TRBV19 with TRBJ1-1; D is possibly TRBD1 (6 bases). CDR1 is LNHDA and CDR2 is SQIVND in the germline V gene (reference sequence). The V gene lost 5 bases and the J gene lost 7 bases, with 23 bases spanning the gap. The CDR3 is 16 amino acids. The CDR3 region has the DNA TGTGCCAGTAGTCTAACTTTCACCCAAGGACAGATTGAAGCTTTCTTT. This encodes CASSLTFTQGQIEAFF.

The chain has TRBV15 and TRBJ2-1; TRBD2 agrees at 8 bases. Germline V gives CDR1 LNHNV, CDR2 YYDKDF (reference sequence). CDR3 size: 16 residues. J lost 4 bases, V lost 3 bases, and 8 bases had no gene match. The CDR3 protein is CATSRERGGGYNEQFF. DNA of the CDR3: TGTGCCACCAGCAGGGAACGGGGGGGCGGTTACAATGAGCAGTTCTTC.

The rearrangement links TRBV2 to TRBJ2-3, with 8 bases identical to TRBD2. V lost 6 bases and J lost 0; bases outside the gene matches: 5. This CDR3 spans 15 amino acids. Germline V lookup: CDR1 SNHLY, CDR2 FYNNEI. The CDR3 loop is CASSAGGASTDTQYF. The CDR3 DNA reads as TGTGCCAGCAGCGCGGGGGGCGCGAGCACAGATACGCAGTATTTT.

The CDR3 region is CASSGHRENYGYTF. In DNA, the CDR3 is TGTGCCAGCAGTGGACACCGAGAAAACTATGGCTACACCTTC. The chain couples TRBV28 to TRBJ1-2, with D perhaps matching TRBD1 (5 bases). The CDR3 is 14 residues long. CDR1 MDHEN and CDR2 SYDVKM come from the germline V gene. The V gene lost 5 bases and the J gene lost 2 bases, with 12 bases spanning the gap.

The J gene is TRBJ1-2, the V gene TRBV28, with a tentative D call TRBD1 (5 bases). CDR3 length equals 20 residues. Germline V gene lookup returns CDR1 MDHEN and CDR2 SYDVKM. The germline V and J ends were trimmed by 3 bases and 3 bases, with 29 bases remaining between them. DNA of the CDR3: TGTGCCAGCAGTTTTGTCTTTATCGGGTCAGGGACTGAGTTGGACTATGGCTACACCTTC. Translation gives CASSFVFIGSGTELDYGYTF.

This clone was seen only once. This sequence joins TRBV4-3 and TRBJ1-4, with D maybe TRBD1 (5 bases). In germline, CDR1 is LGHNA, CDR2 YSLEER. Deletions cut 3 bases from V and 9 bases from J, with 26 bases between. The CDR3 is 18 amino acids. The CDR3 region is CASSHELIAGTGEKKLFF. DNA for the CDR3: TGCGCCAGCAGCCATGAGTTAATTGCCGGGACTGGGGAAAAAAAACTGTTTTTT.

This sequence joins TRBV5-1 and TRBJ1-2, with D possibly matching TRBD1 (5 bases). The length of the CDR3 is 13 residues. Germline values: CDR1 SGHRS, CDR2 YFSETQ. V dropped 0 bases and J dropped 3 bases, with 6 bases sitting between them. CDR3 DNA: TGCGCCAGCAGCTTGGTAGGGGACTATGGCTACACCTTC. Its translation: CASSLVGDYGYTF. The full variable domain, in which reference TRBV5-1 and TRBJ1-2 provide the parts outside the CDR3, is KAGVTQTPRYLIKTRGQQVTLSCSPISGHRSVSWYQQTPGQGLQFLFEYFSETQRNKGNFPGRFSGRQFSNSRSEMNVSTLELGDSALYLCASSLVGDYGYTFGSGTRLTVV.

The chain carries TRBV7-2 and TRBJ1-2, with D maybe TRBD1 (5 bases). The ends were cut back, 5 bases at V and 4 bases at J, with 11 bases in the middle. The CDR3 loop spans 13 amino acids. Germline CDR1 and CDR2: SGHTA and FQGNSA. CDR3 amino acids: CASSADSPYGYTF. For the CDR3, the DNA is TGTGCCAGCAGCGCAGACAGCCCCTATGGCTACACCTTC. Variable domain in full (rest from reference TRBV7-2 and TRBJ1-2): GAGVSQSPSNKVTEKGKDVELRCDPISGHTALYWYRQSLGQGLEFLIYFQGNSAPDKSGLPSDRFSAERTGGSVSTLTIQRTQQEDSAVYLCASSADSPYGYTFGSGTRLTVV.

The CDR3 bases are TGCGCCAGCAGCTTAACCCCGGGGGGAGATACGCAGTATTTT. Encoded protein: CASSLTPGGDTQYF. The chain has TRBV5-1 and TRBJ2-3, with TRBD2 matching 7 bases. After removal of 2 bases from V and 5 bases from J, the junction contained 5 bases not matched to a gene. In germline, CDR1 is SGHRS, CDR2 YFSETQ. The CDR3 has 14 amino acids.

V and J are TRBV28 and TRBJ2-7; unclear D gene. Trimming left V 6 bases short and J 3 bases short, with 3 bases between. The CDR3 contains 10 residues. CDR1 and CDR2 (germline): MDHEN, SYDVKM. Here the CDR3 DNA reads TGTGCCAGCAGGGGCTACGAGCAGTACTTC. Encoded protein: CASRGYEQYF.

The V and J genes are TRBV30 and TRBJ1-2; no clear D. V gave up 3 bases and J gave up 2 bases, with 10 bases separating them. Per the germline V gene, CDR1 is GTSNPN and CDR2 is SVGIG (reference sequence). The CDR3 sequence is 13 residues long. CDR3 nucleotides: TGTGCCTGGAGCCTAGGGATCAACTATGGCTACACCTTC. This codes for CAWSLGINYGYTF.

V gene TRBV15 combines with J gene TRBJ1-6; D not resolved. In germline, CDR1 is LNHNV, CDR2 YYDKDF (reference sequence). This CDR3 contains 16 residues. The germline V and J ends were trimmed by 1 base and 0 bases, with 7 bases remaining between them. CDR3 DNA sequence: TGTGCCACCAGCAGAGGAAAGGGCTCCTATAATTCACCCCTCCACTTT. Its translation: CATSRGKGSYNSPLHF. The complete variable domain, with remaining parts taken from reference TRBV15 and TRBJ1-6, reads DAMVIQNPRYQVTQFGKPVTLSCSQTLNHNVMYWYQQKSSQAPKLLFHYYDKDFNNEADTPDNFQSRRPNTSFCFLDIRSPGLGDTAMYLCATSRGKGSYNSPLHFGNGTRLTVT.

The chain recombines TRBV2 with TRBJ1-1; D is possibly TRBD1 (6 bases). The germline CDR1 and CDR2 sequences are SNHLY and FYNNEI. Trimming took off 2 bases at V and 0 bases at J, with 16 bases between the two ends. This CDR3 contains 17 residues. The CDR3, as DNA: TGTGCCAGCAGTGAATACAGGGCCCCAGTAATGAACACTGAAGCTTTCTTT. Residues: CASSEYRAPVMNTEAFF.

The chain couples TRBV4-1 to TRBJ1-2; no firm D call. The V end was cut by 4 bases, the J end by 3 bases, with 12 bases between. Looked up from germline, CDR1 is MGHRA and CDR2 is YSYEKL. The length of the CDR3 is 14 residues. CDR3 DNA sequence: TGCGCCAGCAGCCCCCGCGGTGGGGACTATGGCTACACCTTC. It encodes CASSPRGGDYGYTF.

This clone occurred a few times. The CDR3 nucleotides read TGCGCCAGCAGCCCGGGACACGCGAACACCGGGGAGCTGTTTTTT. Its translation is CASSPGHANTGELFF. The chain uses TRBV5-1 and TRBJ2-2; D is possibly TRBD1 (6 bases). Germline V lookup: CDR1 SGHRS, CDR2 YFSETQ. V dropped 4 bases and J dropped 0 bases, with 10 bases sitting between them. CDR3 length equals 15 residues.

J is TRBJ2-7 and V is TRBV5-1; D call uncertain. Trimming pared 3 bases from V and 3 bases from J, leaving 13 bases between. CDR3 length: 14 residues. From germline, CDR1 is SGHRS and CDR2 YFSETQ. CDR3 region: CASSSPDGVYEQYF. The CDR3 DNA follows: TGCGCCAGCAGCTCCCCGGACGGAGTCTACGAGCAGTACTTC.

This chain links TRBV7-2 with TRBJ2-4; D is perhaps TRBD2 (6 bases). This CDR3 contains 14 residues. With 5 bases removed from V and 8 bases from J, the gap between germline ends came to 16 bases. Germline V lookup: CDR1 SGHTA, CDR2 FQGNSA. The CDR3 DNA reads as TGTGCCAGCAGCCCCTCCCGGGGGTCCGACATTCAGTACTTC. Its protein product is CASSPSRGSDIQYF.

The rearrangement uses TRBV7-6 and TRBJ2-1; 9 bases line up with TRBD2. This CDR3 is built from 19 residues. Germline V gene lookup returns CDR1 SGHVS and CDR2 FNYEAQ. After removal of 5 bases from V and 5 bases from J, the junction contained 19 bases not matched to a gene. CDR3 region: CASSPLGGGGAKLHNEQFF. CDR3 nucleotides: TGTGCCAGCAGCCCCCTAGGAGGCGGGGGGGCGAAACTTCACAATGAGCAGTTCTTC.

The chain has TRBV18 and TRBJ2-5; TRBD2 matches at 8 bases. This CDR3 spans 17 amino acids. V was pared by 2 bases and J by 4 bases, with 12 bases of the junction left unmatched. Germline V gene data show CDR1 as KGHSH and CDR2 as LQKENI. CDR3 region: CASSPARAGRGGETQYF. The DNA of the CDR3 is TGTGCCAGCTCACCAGCGAGAGCGGGCCGGGGGGGAGAGACCCAGTACTTC.